This TCR beta chain is from a study of response to subunit inactivated influenza vaccine. Each CDR3 protein is one row after TCRdb ran MiXCR on the RT-PCR reads. This sample carries hundreds of thousands of distinct CDR3 sequences, around 13% of them seen once, and the ten largest clones take 7.5% to 8%. Overall study findings and caveats: The authors proposed limited new T cell recruitment per seasonal influenza vaccination.

From germline, CDR1 is SGHDT and CDR2 YYEEEE. The CDR3 spans 12 residues. V lost 4 bases and J lost 7, with 12 bases in between. In the case of this clonotype: The target antigen is unknown.

The receptor comes from a man between 50 and 59 years old who received an inactivated influenza vaccine. The starting material was PBMCs from blood, obtained 14 to 15 days before vaccination. J is TRBJ2-7 and V is TRBV5-6; D is unresolved. The CDR3 loop is CASSLNLGEQYF. CDR3 nucleotide sequence: TGTGCCAGCAGCCTGAATCTGGGGGAGCAGTACTTC.